The 30 T cell receptor beta chains below come from one sample, sequenced in a study of blood T cell repertoires in COVID-19. Generated by immunoSEQ multiplex PCR, the TCRdb table keeps only in-frame clones and is missing some. Here the sample spans 150,000 to 200,000 clones, 80% to 90% being singletons. Sequenced: peripheral blood. The origin of the receptors is a man in his sixties with acute or convalescent COVID-19.

The gene calls are TRBV25-1 and TRBJ1-2; TRBD1 aligns across 9 bases. Trimming removed 7 bases from V and 5 bases from J; junction bases left unmatched: 11. CDR1 and CDR2 from the germline V gene are MGHDK and SYGVNS. The CDR3 consists of 15 residues. Written as DNA, the CDR3 is TGTGCCAGCACTCTAAGCGCACAGGGGGCTTATGGCTACACCTTC. This gives the protein CASTLSAQGAYGYTF.

This chain links TRBV12-3 or TRBV12-4 with TRBJ2-2; D unresolved. The CDR3 is 13 amino acids. With 6 bases removed from V and 6 bases from J, the gap between germline ends came to 11 bases. The CDR3 DNA reads TGTGCCAGCAGCCGGTCCCCGGCCGGGGAGCTGTTTTTT. Translated, it gives CASSRSPAGELFF.

V is TRBV5-4 and J is TRBJ2-3, with D possibly matching TRBD2 (6 bases). CDR1 is SGHNT, CDR2 YYREEE, per germline (reference sequence). This CDR3 region has 16 residues. The germline V and J ends were trimmed by 0 bases and 2 bases, with 13 bases remaining between them. For the CDR3, the DNA is TGTGCCAGCAGCTTGGGGGACTCGCGATACACAGATACGCAGTATTTT. Its protein is CASSLGDSRYTDTQYF. The full variable domain, with the rest looked up from reference TRBV5-4 and TRBJ2-3, is ETGVTQSPTHLIKTRGQQVTLRCSSQSGHNTVSWYQQALGQGPQFIFQYYREEENGRGNFPPRFSGLQFPNYSSELNVNALELDDSALYLCASSLGDSRYTDTQYFGPGTRLTVL.

This rearrangement joins TRBV3-1 (or the pseudogene TRBV3-2) to TRBJ2-7; 8 bases are shared with TRBD1. Germline CDR1 is LGHDT and CDR2 is YNNKEL (reference sequence). Trimming took 4 bases from V and 5 from J; bases not matched to a gene: 4. The CDR3 contains 13 residues. The CDR3 DNA is TGTGCCAGCAGCCGGACAGGGATCGACGAGCAGTACTTC. It is translated as CASSRTGIDEQYF.

This sequence joins TRBV28 and TRBJ2-3; TRBD1 agrees at 8 bases. Germline-derived CDR1 and CDR2 are MDHEN and SYDVKM. V was clipped by 5 bases and J by 2 bases; unmatched bases: 6. This CDR3 is 15 amino acids long. The CDR3 here is CASSPGQVPTDTQYF. The CDR3 DNA sequence: TGTGCCAGCAGTCCGGGACAGGTCCCCACAGATACGCAGTATTTT.

This clone has just a few counts. This chain connects TRBV4-1 to TRBJ2-1; TRBD2 aligns across 11 bases. Trimming at V came to 3 bases and at J to 8 bases, leaving 12 bases not matched to a gene. The CDR3 contains 17 residues. The germline gives CDR1 MGHRA, CDR2 YSYEKL. The CDR3 nucleotides read TGCGCCAGCAGCCAGGTTTCGGTAGCGGGAGGGCGGGATGAGCAGTTCTTC. This sequence encodes CASSQVSVAGGRDEQFF.

The CDR3 loop reads CANYRETYNSPLHF. The CDR3 coding sequence is TGCGCCAACTACAGGGAGACCTATAATTCACCCCTCCACTTT. This chain joins TRBV23-1 and TRBJ1-6; D possibly corresponds to TRBD1 (6 bases). TRBV23-1 is known as an ORF, though its function is uncertain. The CDR3 has 14 residues. Trimming cost V 10 bases and J 2 bases, with 12 bases left between them.

The V and J genes are TRBV6-2 or TRBV6-3 and TRBJ2-7, with a tentative D call TRBD2 (6 bases). Germline CDR1 reads MNHEY; CDR2 reads SVGEGT. This CDR3 spans 12 amino acids. Trimming removed 5 bases at V and 4 bases at J, with 9 bases between. The chain's CDR3 is CASSPRGYEQYF. The CDR3 bases are TGTGCCAGCAGTCCCCGGGGGTACGAGCAGTACTTC.

The chain has TRBV15 and TRBJ2-3; weak D call: TRBD2 (5 bases). Trimming removed 0 bases from V and 0 bases from J, with 10 bases in between. CDR1 and CDR2 from the germline V gene are LNHNV and YYDKDF (reference sequence). CDR3 length: 16 residues. CDR3: CATSRDSGISTDTQYF. CDR3 coding DNA: TGTGCCACCAGCAGAGACAGCGGAATAAGCACAGATACGCAGTATTTT.

In this sample, this clone turned up once. V and J are TRBV7-9 and TRBJ1-1, with 9 positions matching TRBD1. Germline V lookup: CDR1 SEHNR, CDR2 FQNEAQ (reference sequence). The length of the CDR3 is 15 residues. With V trimmed by 4 bases and J by 1 base, 4 bases remained unmatched. The CDR3 nucleotides are TGTGCCAGCAGCTGGGGACAGGGACGGAACACTGAAGCTTTCTTT. Amino acid sequence: CASSWGQGRNTEAFF.

This clone appeared a few times. The gene calls are TRBV3-1 (or the pseudogene TRBV3-2) and TRBJ2-5; D possibly corresponds to TRBD2 (6 bases). The CDR3 covers 13 residues. Germline loops: CDR1 LGHDT, CDR2 YNNKEL (reference sequence). Trimming removed 4 bases at V and 7 bases at J, with 13 bases between. This chain's CDR3 is CASSLSGRGTQYF. The CDR3 DNA reads TGTGCCAGCAGCCTCTCGGGGCGGGGGACCCAGTACTTC.

In this sample, this clone turned up once. CDR3 loop: CASRATGYMTTEAFF. CDR3 sequence (DNA): TGTGCCAGCAGGGCGACAGGGTACATGACCACTGAAGCTTTCTTT. The chain employs TRBV28 and TRBJ1-1, with TRBD1 identical over 7 bases. The J segment lost 4 bases and the V segment lost 6 bases, leaving 11 bases of the junction unmatched. Germline CDR1 MDHEN, CDR2 SYDVKM. This CDR3 has 15 residues.

The table lists this clone with a few counts. This rearrangement joins TRBV29-1 to TRBJ1-2; D not certain. CDR3 length equals 12 residues. Germline V gene lookup returns CDR1 SQVTM and CDR2 ANQGSEA. The V gene lost 5 bases and the J gene lost 8 bases, with 15 bases spanning the gap. CDR3 sequence reads: CSVTHSLGGYTF. The CDR3 nucleotides are TGCAGCGTTACGCACAGCCTGGGCGGCTACACCTTC.

V is TRBV7-6 and J is TRBJ2-1, with D possibly matching TRBD2 (5 bases). The CDR3 covers 14 residues. The V end was cut by 3 bases, the J end by 1 base, with 7 bases between. Per germline, CDR1 SGHVS and CDR2 FNYEAQ. CDR3 DNA: TGTGCCAGCAGCTTCAGGACTTCCTACAATGAGCAGTTCTTC. Its translation is CASSFRTSYNEQFF.

Remarks on this clone: Other DNA sequences of this sample code for an identical CDR3. The chain employs TRBV19 and TRBJ2-2; weak D call: TRBD2 (6 bases). This CDR3 has 15 amino acids. In germline, CDR1 is LNHDA, CDR2 SQIVND (reference sequence). V lost 1 base to trimming and J lost 4 bases, with 10 bases between them. In DNA form, the CDR3 reads TGTGCCAGTAGTATAGTCGGGAGAGGCACCGGGGAGCTGTTTTTT. Protein sequence: CASSIVGRGTGELFF.

This clone has only one observation. The rearrangement joins TRBV19 to TRBJ1-2; TRBD1 is a possible D gene (6 bases). CDR3 length equals 14 residues. Trimming left V 7 bases short and J 7 bases short, with 19 bases between. Germline V lookup: CDR1 LNHDA, CDR2 SQIVND (reference sequence). The DNA of the CDR3 is TGTGCCAGTAAAAACAGGGACATCCCCCCTGGCTACACCTTC. As protein: CASKNRDIPPGYTF. The full variable domain, with the rest looked up from reference TRBV19 and TRBJ1-2, is DGGITQSPKYLFRKEGQNVTLSCEQNLNHDAMYWYRQDPGQGLRLIYYSQIVNDFQKGDIAEGYSVSREKKESFPLTVTSAQKNPTAFYLCASKNRDIPPGYTFGSGTRLTVV.

This chain uses TRBV4-2 with TRBJ2-7, with 10 bases lining up with TRBD1. V dropped 1 base and J dropped 6; count of bases not matched to a gene: 6. The CDR3 consists of 15 residues. The germline V gene has CDR1 LGHNA and CDR2 YNFKEQ. The CDR3 DNA reads as TGTGCCAGCAGCCAAGTAGGGGGGACAGGGGTCGAGCAGTACTTC. Amino acids: CASSQVGGTGVEQYF.

The V and J genes are TRBV6-2 or TRBV6-3 and TRBJ2-7; 7 bases are shared with TRBD1. The CDR3 is 15 amino acids. V lost 6 bases and J lost 3; bases outside the gene matches: 11. Germline V gene sequence: CDR1 MNHEY, CDR2 SVGEGT. The CDR3 here is CASSSGQPHGYEQYF. The CDR3 DNA reads TGTGCCAGCAGCTCGGGACAGCCCCATGGCTACGAGCAGTACTTC.

The chain couples TRBV18 to TRBJ2-5; tentatively, D is TRBD1 (6 bases). The CDR3 is made up of 15 amino acids. Deletions cut 5 bases from V and 0 bases from J, with 13 bases between. The germline gives CDR1 KGHSH, CDR2 LQKENI. The DNA of the CDR3 is TGTGCCAGCTCAACAACTACAGGGTACCAAGAGACCCAGTACTTC. It encodes CASSTTTGYQETQYF. Full variable domain (remainder filled in from reference TRBV18 and TRBJ2-5): NAGVMQNPRHLVRRRGQEARLRCSPMKGHSHVYWYRQLPEEGLKFMVYLQKENIIDESGMPKERFSAEFPKEGPSILRIQQVVRGDSAAYFCASSTTTGYQETQYFGPGTRLLVL.

V and J are TRBV3-1 (or the pseudogene TRBV3-2) and TRBJ1-3; TRBD1 might be the D (6 bases). Trimming took 0 bases from V and 1 from J, leaving 7 bases between them. The CDR3 runs to 15 residues. Per germline, CDR1 LGHDT and CDR2 YNNKEL (reference sequence). The DNA for the CDR3 is TGTGCCAGCAGCCAAGAGGGGGCGTCTGGAAACACCATATATTTT. Residues: CASSQEGASGNTIYF.

This clone was recorded a few times. The chain links TRBV9 to TRBJ2-1; 13 bases fit TRBD2. V shed 4 bases, J shed 1 base, and the junction held 8 bases outside the gene matches. This CDR3 contains 18 residues. Germline CDR1 SGDLS, CDR2 YYNGEE. The CDR3 sequence is CASSPRTSGSMSYNEQFF. CDR3 nucleotides: TGTGCCAGCAGCCCCCGGACTAGCGGGAGTATGTCCTACAATGAGCAGTTCTTC.

This clone was recorded once. This rearrangement joins TRBV10-3 to TRBJ1-6; D is perhaps TRBD1 (5 bases). The length of the CDR3 is 17 residues. Deletions cut 0 bases from V and 0 bases from J, with 9 bases between. CDR1 ENHRY and CDR2 SYGVKD come from the germline V gene. CDR3 nucleotide sequence: TGTGCCATCAGTGAGTCGGGGGGTGGCTCCTATAATTCACCCCTCCACTTT. Its protein product is CAISESGGGSYNSPLHF.

This rearrangement joins TRBV21-1 to TRBJ2-1; TRBD1 is the table's D call and was not checked against the DNA. TRBV21-1 is given as a pseudogene. This CDR3 spans 16 amino acids. The CDR3 sequence is CASTTLTGRIDNEQFF. CDR3 nucleotide sequence: TGTGCCAGCACAACCCTGACAGGACGTATAGACAATGAGCAGTTCTTC.

The J gene is TRBJ1-2, the V gene TRBV19; D unclear. V lost 0 bases, J lost 4 bases, and 15 bases lay in between. This CDR3 spans 16 amino acids. The germline CDR1 and CDR2 sequences are LNHDA and SQIVND (reference sequence). CDR3 in DNA: TGTGCCAGTAGTATAGAAGTTCGGAGGCCCGGCTATGGCTACACCTTC. Translation: CASSIEVRRPGYGYTF.

The sample holds a few counts of this clone. This chain joins TRBV27 and TRBJ2-2; 9 nucleotides match TRBD2. Germline CDR1 is MNHEY and CDR2 is SMNVEV (reference sequence). The CDR3 loop spans 16 amino acids. V shed 1 base and J 6 bases; nucleotides not matched to a gene: 6. The CDR3, as DNA: TGTGCCAGCAGTTTATGGCGGGGGGGCGGGGCCGGGGAGCTGTTTTTT. Translation gives CASSLWRGGGAGELFF.

Remarks on this clone: Other DNA sequences in this specimen translate into the identical CDR3. The V call is TRBV27, the J call TRBJ1-5; no definite D call. Germline CDR1 reads MNHEY; CDR2 reads SMNVEV (reference sequence). This CDR3 is built from 15 residues. Trimming took 3 bases from V and 2 from J, leaving 11 bases between them. This chain's CDR3 is CASSLRGLGNQPQHF. CDR3 nucleotides: TGTGCCAGCAGTTTGCGAGGGCTCGGCAATCAGCCCCAGCATTTT.

V is TRBV18 and J is TRBJ1-2; D is perhaps TRBD1 (6 bases). Trimming took 6 bases from V and 5 from J, leaving 16 bases between them. The germline gives CDR1 KGHSH, CDR2 LQKENI. The CDR3 totals 14 residues. The CDR3 bases are TGTGCCAGCTCCCCCGGGCAGGGGCCTTATGGCTACACCTTC. Amino acids: CASSPGQGPYGYTF.

About this clone: This CDR3 is also generated by other DNA sequences in the sample. The rearrangement joins TRBV7-9 to TRBJ1-1; D call uncertain. The V and J ends lost 3 bases and 1 base respectively, with 9 bases between them. The CDR3 has 14 amino acids. Germline lookup yields CDR1 SEHNR and CDR2 FQNEAQ (reference sequence). The CDR3 DNA reads TGTGCCAGCAGCTTGGAGGGCAGGAACACTGAAGCTTTCTTT. This gives the protein CASSLEGRNTEAFF.

This clone was seen just once. The same CDR3 is also encoded by other DNA sequences in this sample. Here the CDR3 reads CASSYGGGNTIYF. The CDR3 DNA reads TGTGCCAGCAGTTACGGGGGCGGAAACACCATATATTTT. The chain has TRBV6-5 and TRBJ1-3; D may be TRBD1 (6 bases). The germline V gene has CDR1 MNHEY and CDR2 SVGAGI. Trimming removed 2 bases at V and 4 bases at J, with 6 bases between. CDR3 size: 13 residues.

The chain joins TRBV27 to TRBJ2-3; TRBD1 is a possible D gene (6 bases). This CDR3 comprises 14 residues. Germline V gene sequence: CDR1 MNHEY, CDR2 SMNVEV (reference sequence). Trimming pared 2 bases from V and 4 bases from J, leaving 10 bases between. For the CDR3, the DNA is TGTGCCAGCAGTTTAGTGTCAGGGGCAGATACGCAGTATTTT. Its protein is CASSLVSGADTQYF.